This T cell receptor (beta chain) was documented in a study of blood T cell repertoires in COVID-19. Background on the study: Nucleic acid was either cDNA or gDNA, and it came from T cells, B-cell-depleted T cells, or PBMCs.

Germline V CDR1 and CDR2: LNHDA, SQIVND (reference sequence). Trimming removed 6 bases from V and 10 bases from J; junction bases left unmatched: 5. The CDR3 sequence is 14 residues long. Data came from immunoSEQ multiplex PCR; TCRdb stores just in-frame clones and leaves some out. The sample shows 60,000 to 85,000 clones, roughly 90% of them seen only once. The sample was peripheral blood. The source is a man aged 50 to 60 with active COVID-19. The chain links TRBV19 to TRBJ2-1; 14 bases match TRBD2. CDR3 in DNA: TGTGCCAGTAGGACTAGCGGGGGGGCTAAGGAGCAGTTCTTC. Translation gives CASRTSGGAKEQFF. Using reference TRBV19 and TRBJ2-1 for the parts outside the CDR3, the full variable domain is DGGITQSPKYLFRKEGQNVTLSCEQNLNHDAMYWYRQDPGQGLRLIYYSQIVNDFQKGDIAEGYSVSREKKESFPLTVTSAQKNPTAFYLCASRTSGGAKEQFFGPGTRLTVL.